Listed below are T cell receptor beta chains from one sample, sequenced in a study of T cell repertoires in cytomegalovirus infection. Their antigens remain unidentified. TCRdb used MiXCR to reprocess the reads, holding one entry per CDR3 protein. Among some 940,000 distinct CDR3 sequences listed, under 40% were seen once. The sequencing here drew on cultured CD8+ T cells from PBMCs, taken from culture after CMV antigen stimulation. All receptors derive from a human donor in good health (CMV status not recorded). Some clones in this sample may be carry-over from other donors' samples. CDR3s include the opening cysteine and the closing phenylalanine or tryptophan. The D gene is left open where the match is weak.

TRBV9,TRBD2,CASSVFGGGASDTQYF
TRBV7-8,TRBD1,CASSSEGGTGAYNEQFF
TRBV5-6,TRBD1,CASSSTDRGRYNEQFF
TRBV27,-,CASSPGQSSYEQYF
TRBV15,TRBD1,CATSRRGLGTEAFF
TRBV9,-,CASSVEKGVYNSPLHF
TRBV27,-,CASAMGGLATEAFF
TRBV7-9,-,CASSAGGGTAIF
TRBV7-2,-,CASSLERGPYNEQFF
TRBV20-1,TRBD1,CSAQFRDRGLTGELFF
TRBV6-1,-,CASSEVGGGPHLAKNIQYF
TRBV7-9,-,CASSLRTLGPLHF
TRBV24-1,-,CATSDFTDTQYF
TRBV7-9,TRBD1,CASSLDREQETQYF
TRBV19,TRBD2,CASSPSGGARNEQFF
TRBV5-8,-,CASRGAESSYNEQFF
TRBV13,-,CASSPPSTHEQFF
TRBV27,TRBD2,CASSLSFLREGSGANVLTF
TRBV7-9,TRBD2,CASSLDIGGDSYNEQFF
TRBV5-6,-,CASSLAGRLGTEAFF
TRBV7-6,-,CASSLEALDTEAFF
TRBV7-8,-,CASSLGRNPTYEQYF
TRBV6-6,-,CASSAGSMVVTEAFF
TRBV19,-,CASSIPGMVVYSNQPQHF
TRBV11-2,-,CASSFPTPSPLHF
TRBV27,-,CASSLRGLWNEQFF
TRBV6-2/TRBV6-3,-,CASSYSTTTDSYEQYF
TRBV6-2/TRBV6-3,-,CASSYNSGANVLTF
TRBV29-1,-,CSVAGAAEAFF
TRBV5-1,-,CASSLGWADSPLHF
TRBV7-9,TRBD2,CASRSGGRSTDTQYF
TRBV28,TRBD1,CASSSGGTHQPQHF
TRBV4-1,-,CASTPTDINYGYTF
TRBV27,-,CASRWGVNGNEQFF
TRBV5-6,-,CASSLDSVPPYGYTF
TRBV19,-,CASSKWPDQETQYF
TRBV29-1,-,CSVEGGEKLFF
TRBV27,-,CASSLSIGISSYEQYF
TRBV4-2,-,CASSQDRLEGFEETQYF
TRBV7-6,-,CASSLDVWSVGETQYF
TRBV6-1,-,CASSFSWIFVGEQETQYF
TRBV11-3,-,CASSPRRNGRYDTGELFF
TRBV4-1,TRBD2,CASSPARGGTQYF
TRBV11-1,-,CASSQPGLSGHNEQFF
TRBV7-6,-,CASSLAWNPNTEAFF